This TCR beta chain was recorded in a study of blood T cells in healthy people across ages. Findings and caveats of the study: Among T cells, TCR beta diversity per million cells dropped roughly linearly as age rose.

This clonotype was seen a single time. Its antigen is still unknown. V lost 7 bases and J lost 8, with 15 bases in between. The CDR3 has 13 amino acids. Germline-derived CDR1 and CDR2 are MNHEY and SVGAGI. The use of a sample-barcoded 5' primer and a J-beta primer mix characterized a second PCR of roughly 6 to 11 cycles. One entry per CDR3 protein results from TCRdb running MiXCR on the 5' RACE reads. The table shows more than 500,000 distinct CDR3 sequences, with about 29% occurring only once. The same specimen was also included in a second study, on T cells of mothers and their children. That study reports: All extracted RNA went into cDNA synthesis, about 1.6 ug per 15 ul. Overlap ran slightly, non-significantly higher for related than unrelated mother-child pairs.

This sequence was found in a boy younger than 10 in good health. The rearrangement joins TRBV6-5 to TRBJ2-1, with D possibly matching TRBD2 (7 bases). Sequenced input: blood. CDR3 DNA: TGTGCCAGCACCCGGGCGGGGGCTGATGAGCAGTTCTTC. This translates into CASTRAGADEQFF.